This TCR beta chain was profiled in a study of technical replicates of blood from several donors listed by TCRdb under 2017. Taken from the germline V gene, the CDR1 and CDR2 loops are SGHAT and FQNNGV. Relative to germline, V is 1 base shorter and J is 0 bases shorter, with 19 bases between their ends. The CDR3 contains 18 residues, cysteine and phenylalanine counted. Just the 54-base CDR3 DNA is kept, in frame starting at base 1. Libraries were prepared through the immunoSEQ multiplex PCR assay. Drawn from immuneACCESS, this table holds only the in-frame rearrangements with V and J called that TCRdb kept. Clones are partly lost; checked studies trace under half to an unresolved V gene and leave the rest unexplained. Within this sample are 75,000 to 95,000 clones, with 95% of them counted one time only. The leading ten clones occupy 0.2% to 0.3% of the sample. With regard to this clone: The antigen it recognizes is unknown. Base quality data are lacking; no much larger clone is found one base away.

The source is a human donor in good health. Input material: T cells isolated from PBMCs. Recombination joined TRBV11-2 with TRBJ2-7, and possibly TRBD2, on 5 matching bases. The CDR3 reads CASSLVVARSLASYEQYF. The sequenced DNA: TGTGCCAGCAGCTTAGTCGTTGCCCGGAGCCTAGCCTCCTACGAGCAGTACTTC.